The next 2 T cell receptor beta chains were all read from a single sample in a study of T cell changes during pregnancy in multiple sclerosis. Sequencing used immunoSEQ multiplex PCR; TCRdb keeps in-frame clones, though not all of them. The sample shows roughly 80,000 clones, around 90% of them seen only once. Sample: peripheral blood, taken before pregnancy. All receptors derive from a female donor with multiple sclerosis, enrolled in a pregnancy study.

This chain connects TRBV5-1 to TRBJ1-1, with a weak D call TRBD1 (6 bases). V was shortened by 4 bases and J by 1 base, with 14 bases between the two germline ends. The germline V gene encodes CDR1 SGHRS and CDR2 YFSETQ. The CDR3 covers 15 residues. CDR3 in DNA: TGCGCCAGCAGCACACAGGGTGGAGGGAACACTGAAGCTTTCTTT. The encoded protein is CASSTQGGGNTEAFF.

On this clone itself: One junction end does not reproduce the germline sequence, and a read error may be involved. This CDR3 reads CASSLGASGGTREQYF. CDR3 coding DNA: TGTGCTAGCAGCTTAGGGGCTAGCGGGGGTACTAGGGAGCAGTACTTC. The V call is TRBV7-7, the J call TRBJ2-7, with 10 bases matching TRBD2. CDR3 length: 16 amino acids. In germline, CDR1 is SSHAT, CDR2 FNYEAQ (reference sequence).